The 22 T cell receptor beta chains presented below share a single source sample, sequenced in a study of control samples from healthy donors and cancer patients. Profiled with immunoSEQ multiplex PCR; TCRdb holds only in-frame clones, not every one. This table has 25,000 to 30,000 clones, roughly 87% appearing once. The sequenced material came from formalin-fixed, paraffin-embedded tissue. These TCRs come from a female donor with melanoma.

Only one count was recorded for this clone. The chain uses TRBV7-2 and TRBJ2-1, with D unresolved. The V end was cut by 7 bases, the J end by 3 bases, with 7 bases between. This CDR3 region has 12 residues. Looked up from germline, CDR1 is SGHTA and CDR2 is FQGNSA. CDR3 in DNA: TGTGCCAGCACCTCACTCTACAATGAGCAGTTCTTC. It codes for CASTSLYNEQFF.

J is TRBJ2-7 and V is TRBV29-1; either TRBD1 or TRBD2 may supply D (6 bases each). This CDR3 contains 14 residues. V was shortened by 4 bases and J by 1 base, with 14 bases between the two germline ends. Germline CDR1 and CDR2: SQVTM and ANQGSEA. CDR3 amino acids: CSVVLRGQSYEQYF. The CDR3 nucleotides read TGCAGCGTTGTTTTGCGGGGACAATCCTACGAGCAGTACTTC.

The V call is TRBV19, the J call TRBJ1-2; maybe TRBD1 (5 bases). Germline-derived CDR1 and CDR2 are LNHDA and SQIVND (reference sequence). This CDR3 contains 14 residues. Deletions cut 5 bases from V and 5 bases from J, with 15 bases between. The CDR3 region has the DNA TGTGCCAGTAGTGGGGCGTCTGTGGTATATGGCTACACCTTC. Translated, it gives CASSGASVVYGYTF.

The chain recombines TRBV2 with TRBJ2-2; D possibly corresponds to TRBD2 (5 bases). Germline-derived CDR1 and CDR2 are SNHLY and FYNNEI. The CDR3 totals 14 residues. Trimming took 6 bases from V and 0 from J, leaving 8 bases between them. The CDR3 region has the DNA TGTGCCAGCAGGTACGGGGCGAACACCGGGGAGCTGTTTTTT. This sequence encodes CASRYGANTGELFF. The full variable domain, completed using reference TRBV2 and TRBJ2-2, is EPEVTQTPSHQVTQMGQEVILRCVPISNHLYFYWYRQILGQKVEFLVSFYNNEISEKSEIFDDQFSVERPDGSNFTLKIRSTKLEDSAMYFCASRYGANTGELFFGEGSRLTVL.

Within the sample, this clone is medium-sized (0.01 to 0.1%). V usage is TRBV19 and J usage is TRBJ2-7; 10 nucleotides align to TRBD1. The CDR3 totals 13 residues. The germline V gene has CDR1 LNHDA and CDR2 SQIVND (reference sequence). J gave up 6 bases and V 6 bases, and 5 bases lay outside the gene matches. The CDR3: CASSTTGGGEQYF. DNA of the CDR3: TGTGCCAGTAGCACGACAGGGGGCGGCGAGCAGTACTTC.

This chain uses TRBV2 with TRBJ1-2; possible D gene TRBD1, 6 bases. This CDR3 comprises 14 residues. V was trimmed by 6 bases and J by 5 bases, leaving 16 bases between them. The germline V gene has CDR1 SNHLY and CDR2 FYNNEI. Here the CDR3 DNA reads TGTGCCAGCAGGGAGGGGGGTTGGTGGTATGGCTACACCTTC. As protein: CASREGGWWYGYTF. Combining the CDR3 with reference TRBV2 and TRBJ1-2 gives the whole variable domain EPEVTQTPSHQVTQMGQEVILRCVPISNHLYFYWYRQILGQKVEFLVSFYNNEISEKSEIFDDQFSVERPDGSNFTLKIRSTKLEDSAMYFCASREGGWWYGYTFGSGTRLTVV.

CDR3: CSVVIGRGPFYEQYF. DNA for the CDR3: TGCAGCGTTGTGATAGGCAGGGGGCCTTTCTACGAGCAGTACTTC. The chain recombines TRBV29-1 with TRBJ2-7; TRBD1 agrees at 8 bases. J was trimmed by 3 bases and V by 4 bases; bases with no gene match: 11. This CDR3 has 15 amino acids. Germline CDR1 SQVTM, CDR2 ANQGSEA.

The chain uses TRBV4-1 and TRBJ2-1; 8 bases map to TRBD2. Germline CDR1 reads MGHRA; CDR2 reads YSYEKL. The CDR3 length is 21 residues. The V and J ends lost 1 base and 0 bases, in that order; junction bases with no gene match: 17. The CDR3 bases are TGCGCCAGCAGCCAAGTAGGTTCTTGGTACGCGGGAGGTAGCTCCTACAATGAGCAGTTCTTC. Translated: CASSQVGSWYAGGSSYNEQFF.

The sample holds one count of this clone. V and J are TRBV6-6 and TRBJ1-1; TRBD1 is a possible D gene (5 bases). V gave up 0 bases and J gave up 6 bases, with 8 bases separating them. This CDR3 is 13 amino acids long. Germline V gene lookup returns CDR1 MNHNY and CDR2 SVGAGI (reference sequence). The CDR3 here is CASSYSMGAEAFF. CDR3 bases: TGTGCCAGCAGTTACTCGATGGGGGCTGAAGCTTTCTTT.

The J gene is TRBJ2-1, the V gene TRBV7-9, with D perhaps matching TRBD1 (6 bases). The V end lost 5 bases, the J end lost 9 bases, and 20 bases lay between the germline ends. Germline V gives CDR1 SEHNR, CDR2 FQNEAQ (reference sequence). CDR3 length equals 15 residues. The CDR3 spells CASSPLPTGYAEQFF. The CDR3 DNA follows: TGTGCCAGCAGCCCCCTCCCGACAGGTTATGCTGAGCAGTTCTTC.

This chain uses TRBV19 with TRBJ1-6, with 8 bases matching TRBD1. The J segment lost 9 bases and the V segment lost 1 base, leaving 5 bases of the junction unmatched. There are 15 residues in the CDR3. Germline V gene sequence: CDR1 LNHDA, CDR2 SQIVND (reference sequence). The CDR3 coding sequence is TGTGCCAGTAGTATAGTTTACAGGGGGAGTTCACCCCTCCACTTT. It encodes CASSIVYRGSSPLHF.

This clone occurred once. The V gene is TRBV6-5, the J gene TRBJ1-1; the D gene is possibly TRBD1 (5 bases). CDR3 length: 12 residues. Germline CDR1 reads MNHEY; CDR2 reads SVGAGI. V dropped 2 bases and J dropped 6 bases, with 7 bases sitting between them. The CDR3 here is CASSYGTAEAFF. Here the CDR3 DNA reads TGTGCCAGCAGTTACGGGACGGCTGAAGCTTTCTTT.

The chain carries TRBV2 and TRBJ1-1, with unresolved D. Germline V CDR1 and CDR2: SNHLY, FYNNEI. Between the trimmed V and J ends, which lost 6 bases and 0 bases, there was a span of 14 bases. The CDR3 is 15 amino acids. The CDR3 region is CASSVSPLMNTEAFF. The CDR3 DNA reads TGTGCCAGCAGCGTTTCGCCTCTTATGAACACTGAAGCTTTCTTT.

This clone was seen once. The chain carries TRBV5-1 and TRBJ2-3; 11 nucleotides agree with TRBD2. The CDR3 sequence is 17 residues long. J lost 0 bases, V lost 4 bases, and 7 bases had no gene match. CDR1 is SGHRS, CDR2 YFSETQ, per germline. The CDR3 loop reads CASSLVGLAASTDTQYF. The CDR3 bases are TGCGCCAGCAGCCTGGTGGGACTAGCGGCGAGCACAGATACGCAGTATTTT.

This sequence joins TRBV5-6 and TRBJ1-1; no definite D call. CDR3 length: 17 residues. CDR1 is SGHDT and CDR2 is YYEEEE in the germline V gene. Trimming removed 4 bases at V and 1 base at J, with 20 bases between. The CDR3 protein is CASSLGFVMGSNTEAFF. CDR3 DNA sequence: TGTGCCAGCAGCCTGGGGTTTGTAATGGGTTCGAACACTGAAGCTTTCTTT.

The J gene is TRBJ1-6, the V gene TRBV7-9; D gene unclear. This CDR3 has 15 residues. The germline gives CDR1 SEHNR, CDR2 FQNEAQ (reference sequence). With 1 base removed from V and 7 bases from J, the gap between germline ends came to 11 bases. The CDR3 reads CASSLGGPSNSPLHF. The CDR3 DNA reads as TGTGCCAGCAGCTTAGGCGGTCCCTCGAATTCACCCCTCCACTTT. Using reference TRBV7-9 and TRBJ1-6 for the parts outside the CDR3, the full variable domain is DTGVSQNPRHKITKRGQNVTFRCDPISEHNRLYWYRQTLGQGPEFLTYFQNEAQLEKSRLLSDRFSAERPKGSFSTLEIQRTEQGDSAMYLCASSLGGPSNSPLHFGNGTRLTVT.

A single count supports this clone. V gene TRBV7-2 combines with J gene TRBJ2-1, with 7 nucleotides matching TRBD1. This CDR3 is 15 amino acids long. The germline gives CDR1 SGHTA, CDR2 FQGNSA. The ends lost 5 bases at V and 0 bases at J; junction bases unmatched: 4. CDR3 protein: CASSPGGSSYNEQFF. The DNA for the CDR3 is TGTGCCAGCAGCCCAGGGGGTAGCTCCTACAATGAGCAGTTCTTC.

This chain links TRBV7-9 with TRBJ2-5; 8 bases agree with TRBD1. V lost 7 bases, J lost 0 bases, and 13 bases stayed unmatched. CDR1 and CDR2 (germline): SEHNR, FQNEAQ (reference sequence). The CDR3 covers 17 residues. The CDR3 nucleotides read TGTGCCAGCAAACCCGGGACAGGCGGCTTGTACCAAGAGACCCAGTACTTC. Translated: CASKPGTGGLYQETQYF. The entire variable domain, with the rest obtained from reference TRBV7-9 and TRBJ2-5, is as follows: DTGVSQNPRHKITKRGQNVTFRCDPISEHNRLYWYRQTLGQGPEFLTYFQNEAQLEKSRLLSDRFSAERPKGSFSTLEIQRTEQGDSAMYLCASKPGTGGLYQETQYFGPGTRLLVL.

The sample holds a few counts of this clone. This chain connects TRBV6-5 to TRBJ2-2; TRBD1 agrees at 8 bases. This CDR3 is 14 amino acids long. With V trimmed by 5 bases and J by 6 bases, 5 bases remained unmatched. CDR1 MNHEY and CDR2 SVGAGI come from the germline V gene. CDR3 in amino acids: CASSRTGLAGELFF. In DNA form, the CDR3 reads TGTGCCAGCAGTAGGACAGGGTTGGCCGGGGAGCTGTTTTTT.

This clone has only a few counts. This chain uses TRBV7-9 with TRBJ2-3; a possible D gene is TRBD2 (6 bases). CDR1 and CDR2 from the germline V gene are SEHNR and FQNEAQ (reference sequence). This CDR3 contains 14 residues. V was trimmed by 0 bases and J by 7 bases, leaving 11 bases between them. The DNA of the CDR3 is TGTGCCAGCAGCTTAGCGAGGAGCGGGTATACGCAGTATTTT. Amino acid sequence: CASSLARSGYTQYF.

The CDR3 is CASTETGWYTEAFF. CDR3 coding DNA: TGTGCCAGTACCGAGACAGGGTGGTACACTGAAGCTTTCTTT. This sequence joins TRBV19 and TRBJ1-1; 7 positions agree with TRBD1. Germline V lookup: CDR1 LNHDA, CDR2 SQIVND (reference sequence). CDR3 length: 14 residues. Trimming removed 7 bases from V and 3 bases from J; junction bases left unmatched: 8.

The V and J genes are TRBV29-1 and TRBJ1-2, with D possibly matching TRBD1 (6 bases). Germline V gives CDR1 SQVTM, CDR2 ANQGSEA. Trimming pared 6 bases from V and 0 bases from J, leaving 14 bases between. This CDR3 contains 14 residues. CDR3 protein: CSVATGTSNYGYTF. The CDR3 bases are TGCAGCGTAGCAACAGGGACTTCTAACTATGGCTACACCTTC.